This T cell receptor beta chain was identified during a study of shared clonotypes between healthy human individuals (dated by TCRdb to the early 2020s). Turning to the overall study: Two women and a few men aged 18 to 49 years were included in the cohort. To estimate repertoire size and how much clonotypes are shared between individuals, the study performed deep sequencing of blood TCR repertoires from about 5 healthy adults. For each donor, CD4 naive and CD4 memory were each given three plates, CD8 naive was given two plates, and CD8 memory was given one plate. Different laboratories and diverse techniques were used to prepare libraries and sequence TCR repertoires, to increase sequencing depth and limit assay-specific biases. Between about 0.8 and 9 billion PBMCs per donor were obtained by leukapheresis.

The donors were healthy, HIV-negative adults with no recently reported acute infections or vaccinations. Every donor was a Caucasian adult residing in Nashville, Tennessee, USA. Magnetic negative selection was used to enrich CD4+ T cells, after which naive cells were positively selected on CD45RA and the negative fraction became the memory subset. Blood was obtained by leukapheresis, after which PBMCs were separated by Ficoll-Histopaque density gradient centrifugation and cryopreserved in liquid nitrogen vapor phase. Purity and quantity of every magnetically sorted T cell population were checked by analytical flow cytometry. Genomic DNA was isolated from every sorted fraction and measured by UV absorbance on a Nanodrop 2000c. Using the deep immunoSEQ assay, TCR CDR3 regions were amplified from genomic DNA by multiplex PCR. For each cell subset, the extracted genomic DNA was distributed evenly across all wells of several immunoSEQ 96-well plates, and each plate served as one replicate. Each replicate PCR for sorted subsets received around 200 ng genomic DNA, equal to tens of thousands of T cell genomes. The purified libraries were quantified using a Qubit 3.0 fluorometer, sized with a Bioanalyzer 2100, and then quantified again using the KAPA Library Quantification kit. Every immunoSEQ 96-well plate was sequenced on a dedicated single-read 150-cycle Illumina NextSeq 550 flow cell. The study's own analysis went as follows. The immunoSEQ output contained only junctional sequences without quality scores, so filtering could not match that applied to full-length reads. Sequences were annotated with PyIR, a Python wrapper for IgBLAST v1.9, and V/J genes and CDR3 were assigned using IMGT germline references. Reads were removed for weak V/J assignments (E-value above 1e-6), missing CDR3, stop codons, out-of-frame junctions, or ambiguous translated residues. A V3J clonotype was defined by an identical inferred V gene, J gene, and CDR3 amino acid sequence. Percentage overlap between repertoires was computed as shared unique clonotypes divided by the size of the smaller repertoire. Repertoire richness was assessed with RTK rarefaction, the Chao1 estimator, and Recon v2.1 estimates of unobserved clonotypes. Generation probabilities for all TCRbeta clonotypes obtained by the gDNA method from a few donors were computed using OLGA. As stored in TCRdb, this immuneACCESS dataset retains in-frame rearrangements with V and J assigned. A fraction of the clones does not appear; measured against another copy, unresolved V genes explain less than half of the discrepancy, and the remainder lacks a known reason. For V, J and clone size, that table is used; D and trimming come from the DNA. The sample table records more than 1.2 million clones; less than 99% of these occur just once. The ten biggest clones cover approximately 0.4% of the sample.

What the study reported, not specific to this receptor: Compared with non-shared clonotypes, the clonotypes found in all four sorted-subset donors had higher generation probabilities. Roughly 5% of naive CD4, roughly 3.6% of naive CD8, around 2.3% of memory CD4, and 0.4% of memory CD8 clonotypes were shared across a few donors. Because the study included a small number of donors, the genetic and exposure-history diversity represented was limited. Sampling was restricted to blood, and TCR repertoires in tissues likely differ from the TCR repertoires found in blood. Based on pairwise subsampling, the degree of clonotype sharing among donors was expected to be affected by sequencing depth. Estimated clonotype richness was generally larger for naive than for memory subsets. Incomplete sequencing was indicated by rarefaction of sorted-subset datasets, despite the large sequencing depth.

As for this clone: Its recognized antigen is unknown. No qualities accompany the bases; no much larger clone lies one base away.

V sheds 8 bases and J sheds 4 bases, leaving 19 bases between their ends. The CDR3 numbers 15 residues from cysteine through phenylalanine. The entry retains the CDR3 DNA only, 45 bases that are in frame from base 1. Recombination joined TRBV5-3 with TRBJ1-5; the D gene is possibly TRBD1, with 5 bases matching. Being an ORF, TRBV5-3 has a function that is uncertain. Source material: naive CD4+ T cells sorted from blood. What the cell subset or site label conveys for this sample: CD45RA+ positively selected. The source is a man younger than 40 in good health. At the DNA level, the sequence is TGTGCCAGCAGCCCCGGACAAAAGACGAATCAGCCCCAGCATTTT. The encoded protein is CASSPGQKTNQPQHF.